This T cell receptor beta chain was recorded in a study of PD-1 and CTLA-4 blockade in melanoma. The repertoire was sequenced with immunoSEQ multiplex PCR; TCRdb's copy has only in-frame clones and lacks some. This table has tens of thousands of clones, roughly 90% appearing once. The germline gives CDR1 MNHEY, CDR2 SVGAGI. V was cut by 2 bases and J by 2 bases, with 8 bases left in between. The CDR3 is 14 residues long. Source: CD8+ T cells from peripheral blood, taken from a patient given anti-PD-1 treatment. This chain uses TRBV6-5 with TRBJ2-3; D unclear. The clonotype was recovered from a human donor with melanoma. Here the CDR3 DNA reads TGTGCCAGCAGTTACCCAGGAGTCACAGATACGCAGTATTTT. Its protein product is CASSYPGVTDTQYF.